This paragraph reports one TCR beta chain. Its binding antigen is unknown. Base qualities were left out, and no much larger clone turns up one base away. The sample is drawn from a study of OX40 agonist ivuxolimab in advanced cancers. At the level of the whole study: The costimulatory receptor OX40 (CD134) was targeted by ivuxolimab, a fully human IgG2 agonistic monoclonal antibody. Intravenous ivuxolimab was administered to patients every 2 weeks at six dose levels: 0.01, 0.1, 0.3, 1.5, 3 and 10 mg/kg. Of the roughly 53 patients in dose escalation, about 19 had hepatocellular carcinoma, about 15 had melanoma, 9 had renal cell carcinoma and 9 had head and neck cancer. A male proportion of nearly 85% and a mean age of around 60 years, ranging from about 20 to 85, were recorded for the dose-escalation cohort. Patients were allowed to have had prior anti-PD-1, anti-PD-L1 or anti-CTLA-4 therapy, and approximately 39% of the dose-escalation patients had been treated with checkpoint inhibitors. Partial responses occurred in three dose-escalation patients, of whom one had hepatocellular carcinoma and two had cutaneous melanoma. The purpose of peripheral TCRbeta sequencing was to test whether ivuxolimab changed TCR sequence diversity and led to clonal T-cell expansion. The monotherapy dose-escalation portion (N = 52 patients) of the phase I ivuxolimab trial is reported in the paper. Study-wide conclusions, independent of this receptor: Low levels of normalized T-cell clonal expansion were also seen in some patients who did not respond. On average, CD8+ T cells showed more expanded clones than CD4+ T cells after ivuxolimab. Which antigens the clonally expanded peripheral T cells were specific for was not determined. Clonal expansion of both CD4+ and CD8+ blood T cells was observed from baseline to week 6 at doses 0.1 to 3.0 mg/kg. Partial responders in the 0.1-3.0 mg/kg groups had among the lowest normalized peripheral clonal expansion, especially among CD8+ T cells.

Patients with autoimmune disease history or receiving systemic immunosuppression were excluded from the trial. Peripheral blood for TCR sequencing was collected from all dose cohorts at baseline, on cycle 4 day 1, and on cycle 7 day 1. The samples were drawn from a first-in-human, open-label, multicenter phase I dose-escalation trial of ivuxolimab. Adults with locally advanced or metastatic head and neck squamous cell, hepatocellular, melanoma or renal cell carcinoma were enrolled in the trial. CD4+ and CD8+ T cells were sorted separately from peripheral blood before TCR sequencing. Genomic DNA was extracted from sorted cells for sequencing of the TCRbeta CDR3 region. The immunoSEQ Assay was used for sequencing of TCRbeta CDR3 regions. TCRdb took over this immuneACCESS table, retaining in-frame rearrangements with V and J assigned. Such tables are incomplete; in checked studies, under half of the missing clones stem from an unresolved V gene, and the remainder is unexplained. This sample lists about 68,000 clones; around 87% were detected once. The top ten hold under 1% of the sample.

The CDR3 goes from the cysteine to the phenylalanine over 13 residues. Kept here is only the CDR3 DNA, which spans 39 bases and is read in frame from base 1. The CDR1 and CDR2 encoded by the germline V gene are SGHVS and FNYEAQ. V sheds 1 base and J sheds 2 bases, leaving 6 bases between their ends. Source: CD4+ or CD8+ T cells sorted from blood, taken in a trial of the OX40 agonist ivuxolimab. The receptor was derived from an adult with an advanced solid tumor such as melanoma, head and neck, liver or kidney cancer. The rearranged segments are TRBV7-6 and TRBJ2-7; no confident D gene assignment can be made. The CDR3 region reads CASSLVEAYEQYF. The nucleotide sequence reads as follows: TGTGCCAGCAGCTTAGTAGAAGCCTACGAGCAGTACTTC.